These 23 T cell receptor beta chains were sequenced from one sample in a study of blood T cell repertoires in COVID-19. Repertoires were generated with immunoSEQ multiplex PCR, while TCRdb's copy carries only in-frame clones and drops some. Of 350,000 to 500,000 clones in the sample, over 75% were seen once. The sequenced sample was PBMCs or T cells enriched from blood (not recorded which). These receptors were collected from a woman aged 18-35 years who had been exposed to COVID-19.

This clone appeared once. CDR3 residues: CASSVAWAGGETQYF. The CDR3, as DNA: TGTGCCAGCAGCGTAGCCTGGGCAGGGGGAGAGACCCAGTACTTC. The chain links TRBV9 to TRBJ2-5, with 7 bases lining up with TRBD1. The junction had 6 bases not matched to a gene; V was cut back by 0 bases and J by 4 bases. Germline V gene lookup returns CDR1 SGDLS and CDR2 YYNGEE. The CDR3 is 15 residues long. The variable domain in full, completed from reference TRBV9 and TRBJ2-5, reads DSGVTQTPKHLITATGQRVTLRCSPRSGDLSVYWYQQSLDQGLQFLIQYYNGEERAKGNILERFSAQQFPDLHSELNLSSLELGDSALYFCASSVAWAGGETQYFGPGTRLLVL.

For this clone: A much larger clone differs from this one at a single base, so this may be a read error. V and J are TRBV5-8 and TRBJ2-7, with D unclear. Trimming shortened V by 0 bases and J by 4 bases, and 5 bases separated the two germline ends. From germline, CDR1 is SGHTS and CDR2 YDEGEE. The CDR3 contains 12 residues. CDR3 in DNA: TGTGCCAGCAGCTTGGCTTCGTACGAGCAGTACTTC. Translating gives CASSLASYEQYF.

The V call is TRBV3-1 (or the pseudogene TRBV3-2), the J call TRBJ1-2, with 9 bases lining up with TRBD1. With 1 base clipped from V and 8 bases from J, the junction kept 11 bases outside the gene matches. Germline-derived CDR1 and CDR2 are LGHDT and YNNKEL (reference sequence). This CDR3 is built from 16 residues. The CDR3 reads CASSQGGGTGLGGYTF. The DNA for the CDR3 is TGTGCCAGCAGCCAAGGGGGAGGGACAGGGCTTGGCGGCTACACCTTC.

This clone showed up just once. This chain links TRBV19 with TRBJ2-3, with a tentative D call TRBD1 (6 bases). The CDR3 length is 16 residues. V was trimmed by 1 base and J by 6 bases, leaving 17 bases between them. Germline V gene sequence: CDR1 LNHDA, CDR2 SQIVND (reference sequence). DNA of the CDR3: TGTGCCAGTAGTATAGGAGGGGGATCGGGGCTTGATACGCAGTATTTT. Protein: CASSIGGGSGLDTQYF.

The chain is built from TRBV28 and TRBJ1-2; no reliable D call. V was clipped by 0 bases and J by 11 bases, with 7 bases between them. The CDR3 totals 11 residues. CDR1 is MDHEN, CDR2 SYDVKM, per germline. In nucleotides, the CDR3 is TGTGCCAGCAGTTTATGGGAGTCTTACACCTTC. Translating it yields CASSLWESYTF.

The J gene is TRBJ1-2, the V gene TRBV6-4, with 9 bases lining up with TRBD1. V was clipped by 6 bases and J by 6 bases; unmatched bases: 8. There are 14 residues in the CDR3. The germline CDR1 and CDR2 sequences are MRHNA and SNTAGT. The CDR3: CASRDTGGRNGYTF. The DNA for the CDR3 is TGTGCCAGCAGAGATACAGGGGGCAGGAATGGCTACACCTTC.

The chain links TRBV7-9 to TRBJ1-2; 7 nucleotides match TRBD1. From germline, CDR1 is SEHNR and CDR2 FQNEAQ (reference sequence). After removal of 5 bases from V and 3 bases from J, the junction contained 12 bases not matched to a gene. The CDR3 runs to 16 residues. In DNA form, the CDR3 reads TGTGCCAGCAGCGTACACAGGGGTCGACTCGACTATGGCTACACCTTC. Amino acid sequence: CASSVHRGRLDYGYTF.

With regard to this clone: A read error may account for a junction end that differs from germline. The rearrangement joins TRBV7-8 to TRBJ1-5; D unresolved. The CDR3 extends over 14 amino acids. CDR1 and CDR2 (germline): SGHVS, FQNEAQ. DNA for the CDR3: TGTGCCAGCAGCCCTCTAGAAAGCAACCAGCCCCAGCATTTT. It encodes CASSPLESNQPQHF.

A single count supports this clone. The gene calls are TRBV3-1 (or the pseudogene TRBV3-2) and TRBJ2-7, with D tentatively TRBD1 (6 bases). Trimming pared 4 bases from V and 0 bases from J, leaving 10 bases between. Germline lookup yields CDR1 LGHDT and CDR2 YNNKEL (reference sequence). The CDR3 length is 14 residues. The CDR3 region is CASSPDRTSYEQYF. The CDR3 DNA reads as TGTGCCAGCAGCCCCGACAGGACCTCCTACGAGCAGTACTTC.

This clone was observed a handful of times. This chain connects TRBV3-1 (or the pseudogene TRBV3-2) to TRBJ2-1; D might be TRBD2 (5 bases). Germline V gives CDR1 LGHDT, CDR2 YNNKEL (reference sequence). V lost 1 base and J lost 12, with 13 bases in between. The CDR3 runs 13 residues. CDR3 nucleotide sequence: TGTGCCAGCAGCCAAGGAGGAGCACTAGGGCAGTTCTTC. Translation gives CASSQGGALGQFF.

This chain links TRBV5-1 with TRBJ1-3; D remains unclear. CDR1 SGHRS and CDR2 YFSETQ come from the germline V gene. There are 15 residues in the CDR3. Trimming left V 0 bases short and J 1 base short, with 8 bases between. The CDR3 sequence: CASSLAAVSGNTIYF. For the CDR3, the DNA is TGCGCCAGCAGCTTGGCCGCAGTTTCTGGAAACACCATATATTTT.

The chain couples TRBV6-5 to TRBJ2-2; the D gene is possibly TRBD1 (5 bases). Trimming left V 9 bases short and J 2 bases short, with 13 bases between. Germline V gene sequence: CDR1 MNHEY, CDR2 SVGAGI. The CDR3 extends over 14 amino acids. Here the CDR3 reads CASTQGTNTGELFF. CDR3 in DNA: TGTGCCAGTACTCAGGGCACCAACACCGGGGAGCTGTTTTTT.

The chain employs TRBV7-9 and TRBJ1-5, with TRBD1 identical over 9 bases. Germline CDR1 is SEHNR and CDR2 is FQNEAQ (reference sequence). The J segment lost 5 bases and the V segment lost 1 base, leaving 6 bases of the junction unmatched. The CDR3 is 16 amino acids. The CDR3: CASSLGGQGIHQPQHF. For the CDR3, the DNA is TGTGCCAGCAGCTTAGGTGGACAGGGGATCCATCAGCCCCAGCATTTT.

The chain is built from TRBV5-4 and TRBJ2-7; 7 bases map to TRBD2. V trimming: 6 bases; J trimming: 5 bases; junction bases outside the gene matches: 8. This CDR3 region has 13 residues. Germline loops: CDR1 SGHNT, CDR2 YYREEE (reference sequence). The CDR3 sequence: CASTGLGLDEQYF. The CDR3 DNA reads as TGTGCCAGCACTGGACTAGGATTGGACGAGCAGTACTTC.

V and J are TRBV5-4 and TRBJ1-1; TRBD1 might be the D (5 bases). The CDR3 is made up of 14 amino acids. Germline values: CDR1 SGHNT, CDR2 YYREEE (reference sequence). This chain's CDR3 is CVQATDQGNTEAFF. The CDR3 region has the DNA TGTGTCCAGGCCACGGACCAGGGTAACACTGAAGCTTTCTTT.

J is TRBJ2-3 and V is TRBV28; D unresolved. CDR1 and CDR2 (germline): MDHEN, SYDVKM. The length of the CDR3 is 13 residues. The ends were cut back, 4 bases at V and 2 bases at J, with 7 bases in the middle. DNA for the CDR3: TGTGCCAGCAGTTGGCCCCTCACAGATACGCAGTATTTT. Its translation is CASSWPLTDTQYF. Together with reference TRBV28 and TRBJ2-3, the CDR3 gives the full variable domain: DVKVTQSSRYLVKRTGEKVFLECVQDMDHENMFWYRQDPGLGLRLIYFSYDVKMKEKGDIPEGYSVSREKKERFSLILESASTNQTSMYLCASSWPLTDTQYFGPGTRLTVL.

V usage is TRBV11-2 and J usage is TRBJ1-3; D is perhaps TRBD1 (6 bases). Trimming left V 5 bases short and J 1 base short, with 21 bases between. The CDR3 is made up of 18 amino acids. Germline-derived CDR1 and CDR2 are SGHAT and FQNNGV. The CDR3 sequence: CASSQTMGGAGSGNTIYF. The CDR3 DNA reads as TGTGCCAGCAGCCAAACCATGGGGGGGGCAGGGTCTGGAAACACCATATATTTT.

The J gene is TRBJ1-6, the V gene TRBV7-9, with TRBD1 matching over 9 bases. The CDR3 is made up of 17 amino acids. With 3 bases clipped from V and 7 bases from J, the junction kept 10 bases outside the gene matches. The V gene's germline CDR1 is SEHNR and CDR2 FQNEAQ (reference sequence). CDR3 protein: CASSFRETGGRNSPLHF. The CDR3 coding sequence is TGTGCCAGCAGCTTTAGGGAGACAGGGGGACGAAATTCACCCCTCCACTTT.

This clone showed up just once. The chain has TRBV4-3 and TRBJ2-7, with D perhaps matching TRBD2 (6 bases). The V gene's germline CDR1 is LGHNA and CDR2 YSLEER. The CDR3 totals 15 residues. Trimming removed 0 bases from V and 3 bases from J, with 12 bases in between. CDR3 residues: CASSQERGPIYEQYF. The CDR3 DNA reads as TGCGCCAGCAGCCAAGAGCGGGGTCCTATCTACGAGCAGTACTTC.

The chain combines TRBV19 with TRBJ1-4, with 12 positions matching TRBD1. V was clipped by 4 bases and J by 2 bases; unmatched bases: 5. Germline V gene sequence: CDR1 LNHDA, CDR2 SQIVND (reference sequence). CDR3 length: 17 residues. The CDR3 DNA follows: TGTGCCAGTAGTACCCGGGACAGGGGGCTCACTAATGAAAAACTGTTTTTT. It codes for CASSTRDRGLTNEKLFF.

This sequence joins TRBV28 and TRBJ1-1, with 9 bases fitting TRBD1. The V gene's germline CDR1 is MDHEN and CDR2 SYDVKM. The CDR3 has 14 amino acids. V was clipped by 5 bases and J by 4 bases; unmatched bases: 5. This chain's CDR3 is CASSTTGGGTEAFF. The CDR3, as DNA: TGTGCCAGCAGTACGACAGGGGGAGGCACTGAAGCTTTCTTT.

Turning to this clone: One junction end disagrees with the germline gene, perhaps due to a read error. V gene TRBV7-7 combines with J gene TRBJ2-1; TRBD2 matches 10 bases. Germline lookup yields CDR1 SSHAT and CDR2 FNYEAQ (reference sequence). The CDR3 is 16 amino acids. CDR3 sequence: CASSSGPSGGGGEQFF. The CDR3 nucleotides read TGTGCTAGCAGCTCCGGTCCTAGCGGGGGCGGGGGGGAGCAGTTCTTC.

The gene calls are TRBV5-4 and TRBJ2-7; 7 nucleotides match TRBD1. This CDR3 contains 14 residues. With 2 bases clipped from V and 3 bases from J, the junction kept 5 bases outside the gene matches. Germline CDR1 SGHNT, CDR2 YYREEE (reference sequence). The CDR3 DNA follows: TGTGCCAGCAGCTTCAGGGGACAGAACTACGAGCAGTACTTC. Translating gives CASSFRGQNYEQYF. Drawing the rest from reference TRBV5-4 and TRBJ2-7, the complete variable domain is ETGVTQSPTHLIKTRGQQVTLRCSSQSGHNTVSWYQQALGQGPQFIFQYYREEENGRGNFPPRFSGLQFPNYSSELNVNALELDDSALYLCASSFRGQNYEQYFGPGTRLTVT.